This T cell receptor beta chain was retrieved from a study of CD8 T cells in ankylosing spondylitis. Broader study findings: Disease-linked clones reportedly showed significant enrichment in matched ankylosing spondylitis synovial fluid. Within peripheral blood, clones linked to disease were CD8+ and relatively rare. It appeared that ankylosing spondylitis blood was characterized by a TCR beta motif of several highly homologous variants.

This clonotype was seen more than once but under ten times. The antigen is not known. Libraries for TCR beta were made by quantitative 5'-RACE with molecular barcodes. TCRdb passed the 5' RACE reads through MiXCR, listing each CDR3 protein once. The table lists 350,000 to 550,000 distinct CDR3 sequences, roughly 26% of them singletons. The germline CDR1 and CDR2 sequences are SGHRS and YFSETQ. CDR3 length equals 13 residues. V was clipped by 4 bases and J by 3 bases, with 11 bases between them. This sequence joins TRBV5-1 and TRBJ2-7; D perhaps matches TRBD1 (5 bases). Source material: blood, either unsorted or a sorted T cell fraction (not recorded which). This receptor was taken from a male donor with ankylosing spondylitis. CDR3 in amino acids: CASSPLGHYEQYF. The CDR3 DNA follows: TGCGCCAGCAGCCCTTTGGGGCACTACGAGCAGTACTTC.